One sample yielded the 8 T cell receptor beta chains listed below, sequenced in a study of T cells expressing NK-cell markers. TCRdb processed the 5' RACE reads again and assigns one entry to each CDR3 protein, with no DNA. This sample contains under 500,000 distinct CDR3 sequences. Sequenced input: blood T cells: a sorted CD56 or NKG2C T cell subset, CD4+ or CD8+ T cells, or bulk PBMC T cells (not recorded which). The source is a woman between 18 and 70 years old in good health.

The CDR3 loop is CASSQDRGLRQPQHF. This chain joins TRBV4-3 and TRBJ1-5. The CDR3 contains 15 residues. Germline V CDR1 and CDR2: LGHNA, YSLEER.

The chain employs TRBV7-2 and TRBJ2-3; without DNA, the TCRdb call of TRBD1 cannot be checked. The CDR3 length is 17 residues. Looked up from germline, CDR1 is SGHTA and CDR2 is FQGNSA. This CDR3 reads CASSLAPGTGVSDTQYF. Drawing the rest from reference TRBV7-2 and TRBJ2-3, the complete variable domain is GAGVSQSPSNKVTEKGKDVELRCDPISGHTALYWYRQSLGQGLEFLIYFQGNSAPDKSGLPSDRFSAERTGGSVSTLTIQRTQQEDSAVYLCASSLAPGTGVSDTQYFGPGTRLTVL.

The chain couples TRBV5-1 to TRBJ2-3; the TCRdb D gene call, TRBD1, has no DNA to confirm it. This CDR3 comprises 14 residues. Germline V gene data show CDR1 as SGHRS and CDR2 as YFSETQ. The CDR3 sequence: CASSYRDYTDTQYF. The variable domain in full, completed from reference TRBV5-1 and TRBJ2-3, reads KAGVTQTPRYLIKTRGQQVTLSCSPISGHRSVSWYQQTPGQGLQFLFEYFSETQRNKGNFPGRFSGRQFSNSRSEMNVSTLELGDSALYLCASSYRDYTDTQYFGPGTRLTVL.

CDR3 protein: CSAESRRTGDFYNEQFF. The rearrangement links TRBV20-1 to TRBJ2-1; with no DNA, the TCRdb D assignment of TRBD1 cannot be verified. The germline gives CDR1 DFQATT, CDR2 SNEGSKA (reference sequence). This CDR3 region has 17 residues.

The J gene is TRBJ2-3, the V gene TRBV12-3 or TRBV12-4; there is no DNA to check the TCRdb D call of TRBD1. This CDR3 contains 14 residues. CDR3 in amino acids: CASTGRTKTDTQYF.

This chain joins TRBV7-9 and TRBJ2-2; the D call from TCRdb, TRBD1, cannot be confirmed without DNA. Germline CDR1 reads SEHNR; CDR2 reads FQNEAQ (reference sequence). The CDR3 runs 12 residues. The CDR3 is CASSYQGRELFF.

V usage is TRBV4-1 and J usage is TRBJ1-1. The CDR3 is 15 residues long. In germline, CDR1 is MGHRA, CDR2 YSYEKL. This chain's CDR3 is CASSPRGGSNTEAFF.

J is TRBJ2-3 and V is TRBV11-2; TCRdb gives TRBD1 as the D gene, but with no DNA this cannot be confirmed. CDR1 and CDR2 from the germline V gene are SGHAT and FQNNGV. The CDR3 is made up of 11 amino acids. The chain's CDR3 is CATTPGKTQYF.